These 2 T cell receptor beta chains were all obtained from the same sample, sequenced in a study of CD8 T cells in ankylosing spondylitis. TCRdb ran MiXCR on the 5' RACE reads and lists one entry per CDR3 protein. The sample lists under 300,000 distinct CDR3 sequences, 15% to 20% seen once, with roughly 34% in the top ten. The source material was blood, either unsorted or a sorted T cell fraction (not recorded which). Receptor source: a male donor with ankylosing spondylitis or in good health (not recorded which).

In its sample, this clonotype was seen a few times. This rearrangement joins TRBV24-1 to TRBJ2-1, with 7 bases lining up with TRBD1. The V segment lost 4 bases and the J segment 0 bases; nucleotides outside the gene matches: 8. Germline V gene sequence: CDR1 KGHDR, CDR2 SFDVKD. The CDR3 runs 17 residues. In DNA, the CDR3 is TGTGCCACCAGTGACCGCTGGACAGGCAGCTCCTACAATGAGCAGTTCTTC. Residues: CATSDRWTGSSYNEQFF.

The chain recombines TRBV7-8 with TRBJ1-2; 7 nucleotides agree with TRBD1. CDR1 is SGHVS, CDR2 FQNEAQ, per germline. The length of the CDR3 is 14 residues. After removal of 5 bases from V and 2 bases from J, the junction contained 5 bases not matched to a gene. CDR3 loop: CASSQDRTNYGYTF. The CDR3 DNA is TGTGCCAGCAGCCAGGACAGGACGAACTATGGCTACACCTTC. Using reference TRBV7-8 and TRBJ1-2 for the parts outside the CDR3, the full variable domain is GAGVSQSPRYKVAKRGQDVALRCDPISGHVSLFWYQQALGQGPEFLTYFQNEAQLDKSGLPSDRFFAERPEGSVSTLKIQRTQQEDSAVYLCASSQDRTNYGYTFGSGTRLTVV.